This entry lists 20 T cell receptor beta chains sequenced from one sample in a study of T-cell reconstitution after alpha-beta-depleted transplantation in children. It was with unique molecular identifiers that the TCRbeta library was prepared. TCRdb reanalysed the PCR reads using MiXCR and keeps one entry per CDR3 protein. This sample has hundreds of thousands of distinct CDR3 sequences, with under 12% found just once. The material sequenced was PBMCs, taken before TCRalphabeta/CD19-depleted stem cell transplant. These receptor sequences come from a child aged 2-15 years with inherited bone marrow failure, due to receive a stem cell transplant.

This clonotype was found many times. V is TRBV27 and J is TRBJ1-1; TRBD1 is a possible D gene (6 bases). The germline gives CDR1 MNHEY, CDR2 SMNVEV (reference sequence). The CDR3 has 16 amino acids. V was clipped by 6 bases and J by 3 bases, with 20 bases between them. The CDR3 loop is CASSPLPGDSHTEAFF. CDR3 in DNA: TGTGCCAGCAGCCCTCTACCAGGGGATTCGCACACTGAAGCTTTCTTT.

This clonotype has a count of ten or more. The V and J genes are TRBV20-1 and TRBJ2-5, with a weak D call TRBD2 (6 bases). Trimming pared 3 bases from V and 5 bases from J, leaving 16 bases between. This CDR3 region has 14 residues. Germline V gene sequence: CDR1 DFQATT, CDR2 SNEGSKA (reference sequence). CDR3 DNA: TGCAGTGCTAGGGGGCGGCGGGGCGGGGAGACCCAGTACTTC. Translating gives CSARGRRGGETQYF.

This clonotype was detected many times. The chain carries TRBV5-1 and TRBJ1-4; 7 positions agree with TRBD1. Germline values: CDR1 SGHRS, CDR2 YFSETQ. The trim removed 9 bases at V and 8 bases at J, leaving 13 bases unmatched. The CDR3 is 14 residues long. This CDR3 reads CATKTGTAAEKLFF. CDR3 in DNA: TGCGCCACAAAAACCGGGACAGCCGCCGAAAAACTGTTTTTT.

The genes are TRBV27 and TRBJ2-3; TRBD1 matches 11 bases. V shed 5 bases and J 2 bases; nucleotides not matched to a gene: 6. The CDR3 totals 16 residues. Per the germline V gene, CDR1 is MNHEY and CDR2 is SMNVEV (reference sequence). This CDR3 is CASSPGTGGVTDTQYF. DNA of the CDR3: TGTGCCAGCAGTCCGGGGACAGGGGGGGTCACAGATACGCAGTATTTT.

This clonotype has a single count. This may stem from a read error, because a much larger clone lies one nucleotide away. The chain carries TRBV4-3 and TRBJ2-1; D gene unclear. Germline V lookup: CDR1 LGHNA, CDR2 YSLEER. This CDR3 comprises 15 residues. This CDR3 reads CASSQFGRSYNERFF. The CDR3 nucleotides are TGCGCCAGCAGCCAATTCGGGCGGAGCTACAATGAGCGGTTCTTC.

For this clonotype: A much larger clone differs from this one at a single base, so this may be a read error. The chain is built from TRBV10-1 and TRBJ2-3; TRBD2 is a possible D gene (6 bases). The CDR3 is made up of 17 amino acids. Germline loops: CDR1 WNHNN, CDR2 SYGVQD (reference sequence). CDR3 residues: CASNESRLVGGADTQYF. For the CDR3, the DNA is TGCGCCAGCAATGAGTCCAGACTAGTAGGTGGGGCAGATACGCAGTATTTT.

This clonotype occurred many times. The J gene is TRBJ2-1, the V gene TRBV20-1; the D is unclear. The ends were cut back, 0 bases at V and 0 bases at J, with 15 bases in the middle. This CDR3 is 17 amino acids long. The germline V gene encodes CDR1 DFQATT and CDR2 SNEGSKA (reference sequence). The CDR3 protein is CSARDYLDGFSYNEQFF. Written as DNA, the CDR3 is TGCAGTGCTAGAGACTATCTAGACGGTTTCTCCTACAATGAGCAGTTCTTC.

This clonotype was counted at least ten times. This chain joins TRBV6-5 and TRBJ2-7; D is possibly TRBD1 (6 bases). CDR1 and CDR2 from the germline V gene are MNHEY and SVGAGI. The CDR3 consists of 14 residues. V dropped 7 bases and J dropped 2 bases, with 15 bases sitting between them. In DNA form, the CDR3 reads TGTGCCAGCACCCCCACAGGGTTTCCCTACGAGCAGTACTTC. Encoded protein: CASTPTGFPYEQYF.

The table lists this clonotype with many counts. The genes are TRBV3-1 and TRBJ2-7; TRBD2 matches at 8 bases. Trimming at V came to 0 bases and at J to 6 bases, leaving 13 bases not matched to a gene. CDR1 is LGHDT and CDR2 is YNNKEL in the germline V gene (reference sequence). There are 17 residues in the CDR3. For the CDR3, the DNA is TGTGCCAGCAGCCAAGATCTTGGGAGCGGGAGATCCCTCGAGCAGTACTTC. Its protein product is CASSQDLGSGRSLEQYF.

This clonotype has at least ten counts. This rearrangement joins TRBV20-1 to TRBJ1-6; 11 bases match TRBD1. The V and J ends lost 2 bases and 7 bases, in that order; junction bases with no gene match: 7. Germline V lookup: CDR1 DFQATT, CDR2 SNEGSKA (reference sequence). This CDR3 has 16 amino acids. CDR3 nucleotides: TGCAGTGCTAGATTCGGACAGGGGGCGTACAATTCACCCCTCCACTTT. This sequence encodes CSARFGQGAYNSPLHF.

This clonotype was recorded at least ten times. The chain recombines TRBV5-1 with TRBJ1-2, with 8 bases aligning to TRBD1. The CDR3 is 17 amino acids. Per germline, CDR1 SGHRS and CDR2 YFSETQ. V shed 0 bases and J 8 bases; nucleotides not matched to a gene: 15. The CDR3 DNA reads TGCGCCAGCAGCTTGGCTTCCGGTGTGCAGGGGGCTCAAGGCTACACCTTC. Encoded protein: CASSLASGVQGAQGYTF.

This clonotype occurred many times. This chain links TRBV4-2 with TRBJ2-1, with D tentatively TRBD1 or TRBD2 (5 bases each). V dropped 5 bases and J dropped 1 base, with 12 bases sitting between them. Germline CDR1 reads LGHNA; CDR2 reads YNFKEQ. CDR3 length: 15 amino acids. CDR3 DNA: TGTGCCAGCAGCTCCCCGGGACGGTCCTACAATGAGCAGTTCTTC. Translation: CASSSPGRSYNEQFF.

The chain has TRBV20-1 and TRBJ2-1; a weak D match, TRBD2 (7 bases). CDR1 is DFQATT, CDR2 SNEGSKA, per germline (reference sequence). The CDR3 is 15 residues long. Trimming removed 6 bases at V and 9 bases at J, with 24 bases between. CDR3 amino acids: CSAPQGQLLAGEQFF. CDR3 sequence (DNA): TGCAGTGCGCCTCAGGGACAACTTTTAGCGGGTGAGCAGTTCTTC.

This clonotype was detected ten times or more. This rearrangement joins TRBV28 to TRBJ1-1; D might be TRBD1 (5 bases). The CDR3 has 16 residues. Germline V gives CDR1 MDHEN, CDR2 SYDVKM. V lost 3 bases to trimming and J lost 7 bases, with 21 bases between them. The CDR3 is CASSFPPGGQGLEAFF. CDR3 in DNA: TGTGCCAGCAGTTTTCCCCCGGGTGGACAAGGGCTTGAAGCTTTCTTT.

At least ten counts were recorded for this clonotype. CDR3 protein: CASSQDRGGYNEQFF. The CDR3 DNA is TGCGCCAGCAGCCAAGATCGGGGGGGATACAATGAGCAGTTCTTC. V gene TRBV4-3 combines with J gene TRBJ2-1; 8 bases agree with TRBD2. V lost 0 bases to trimming and J lost 4 bases; unmatched junction nucleotides: 2. The V gene's germline CDR1 is LGHNA and CDR2 YSLEER. The CDR3 runs to 15 residues.

Only one count was recorded for this clonotype. The chain couples TRBV11-2 to TRBJ2-7, with D possibly TRBD2 on 5 matching bases. V dropped 4 bases and J dropped 4 bases, with 14 bases sitting between them. CDR3 size: 14 residues. Germline V gene sequence: CDR1 SGHAT, CDR2 FQNNGV. CDR3 residues: CASSSTEGLYEQYF. In DNA, the CDR3 is TGTGCCAGCAGCTCTACTGAGGGTCTGTACGAGCAGTACTTC.

This clonotype was counted ten times or more. V and J are TRBV6-1 and TRBJ2-1, with 13 nucleotides matching TRBD2. The germline CDR1 and CDR2 sequences are MNHNS and SASEGT. This CDR3 has 17 amino acids. The trim removed 9 bases at V and 7 bases at J, leaving 15 bases unmatched. This chain's CDR3 is CASKRTSGRGVANEQFF. In DNA form, the CDR3 reads TGTGCCAGTAAAAGGACTAGCGGGAGAGGTGTTGCAAATGAGCAGTTCTTC.

This clonotype was detected many times. The chain links TRBV5-1 to TRBJ1-1, with D maybe TRBD1 (5 bases). CDR3 length: 16 amino acids. V gave up 7 bases and J gave up 0 bases, with 19 bases separating them. In germline, CDR1 is SGHRS, CDR2 YFSETQ. CDR3 bases: TGCGCCAGCGCCCAGGGCCCAACTATGATGAACACTGAAGCTTTCTTT. Its protein product is CASAQGPTMMNTEAFF.

This clonotype was counted at least ten times. This chain joins TRBV5-1 and TRBJ1-5, with 7 bases fitting TRBD1. Per germline, CDR1 SGHRS and CDR2 YFSETQ. V trimming: 0 bases; J trimming: 0 bases; junction bases outside the gene matches: 6. The CDR3 is made up of 17 amino acids. CDR3 protein: CASSLGGGGDSNQPQHF. The CDR3, as DNA: TGCGCCAGCAGCTTGGGAGGGGGCGGTGATAGCAATCAGCCCCAGCATTTT.

The chain has TRBV5-1 and TRBJ2-5; weak D call: TRBD1 (6 bases). Germline values: CDR1 SGHRS, CDR2 YFSETQ. This CDR3 contains 18 residues. Between the trimmed V and J ends, which lost 0 bases and 2 bases, there was a span of 20 bases. The CDR3 DNA is TGCGCCAGCAGCTTGGTGGGGCTACAGGGCCCAATTCAAGAGACCCAGTACTTC. Protein sequence: CASSLVGLQGPIQETQYF.